This T cell receptor (beta chain) was captured in a study of sequential checkpoint blockade in melanoma. Across the whole study: Patients were randomized 1:1 to nivolumab-then-ipilimumab or ipilimumab-then-nivolumab first-line.

With 4 bases removed from V and 0 bases from J, the gap between germline ends came to 11 bases. Per germline, CDR1 SGDLS and CDR2 YYNGEE. The CDR3 spans 15 residues. Assay: immunoSEQ multiplex PCR; the TCRdb copy retains only in-frame clones and omits some. The table records approximately 40,000 clones, around 86% of them present only once. Noted treatment: randomized to nivolumab then ipilimumab (arm A) or the reverse (arm B). The sequence was obtained from a human donor with melanoma. The source material was CD8+ T cells sorted from blood (inferred from file names), sampled from a patient given nivolumab and ipilimumab in sequence. The J gene is TRBJ2-1, the V gene TRBV9; no reliable D call. CDR3 residues: CASSPSPSSYNEQFF. The CDR3 DNA reads TGTGCCAGCAGCCCCTCGCCCAGCTCCTACAATGAGCAGTTCTTC.